This passage covers 2 T cell receptor beta chains from one sample sequenced in a study of blood T cell repertoires in COVID-19. Measured with immunoSEQ multiplex PCR; TCRdb has only the in-frame clones, and not every one. In the table there are about 86,000 clones, approximately 88% of which are singletons. The sequencing sample was made of peripheral blood. These TCRs come from a woman older than 75 with active or convalescent COVID-19.

The rearrangement links TRBV2 to TRBJ2-1, with 7 bases fitting TRBD1. Germline assignment: CDR1 SNHLY and CDR2 FYNNEI. This CDR3 is 14 amino acids long. V lost 1 base and J lost 9; bases outside the gene matches: 6. The DNA of the CDR3 is TGTGCCAGCAGTGAAGTGGTAGGGGGCGGTGAGCAGTTCTTC. It codes for CASSEVVGGGEQFF.

As DNA, the CDR3 is TGTGCCAGCAGCCACGGCGCTAGCGGTGTTTACGAGCAGTACTTC. It yields the protein CASSHGASGVYEQYF. The V gene is TRBV11-2, the J gene TRBJ2-7; TRBD2 matches 7 bases. CDR3 length: 15 amino acids. V lost 5 bases to trimming and J lost 4 bases; unmatched junction nucleotides: 11. Germline V gene lookup returns CDR1 SGHAT and CDR2 FQNNGV.